The 3 T cell receptor beta chains reported below all come from one sample, sequenced in a study of beta chain features in type 1 diabetes. Study-wide findings and caveats: Shorter TCRB CDR3s, moderately but significantly so, marked every one of the four CD4+ subsets in Type 1 diabetes patients.

All of the isolated RNA was reverse transcribed, so expressed TCRB transcripts were sequenced. The table came from immunoSEQ multiplex PCR; TCRdb's copy has only in-frame clones and leaves some out. This sample has 300,000 to 450,000 clones; around a tenth occur once, and the top ten carry roughly 0.6%. These receptors have no identified antigens. Material for sequencing was central memory CD4+ T cells from blood. The receptors come from a man aged 30 to 39 with type 1 diabetes.

The table lists this clone with a few counts. The chain recombines TRBV19 with TRBJ2-7; a possible D gene is TRBD2 (5 bases). The CDR3 spans 14 residues. V was cut by 7 bases and J by 6 bases, with 19 bases left in between. CDR1 LNHDA and CDR2 SQIVND come from the germline V gene (reference sequence). Here the CDR3 reads CASTTMPGEGEQYF. CDR3 coding DNA: TGTGCCAGTACTACCATGCCAGGCGAGGGCGAGCAGTACTTC.

This clone was detected only a few times. The chain combines TRBV6-5 with TRBJ1-1; D is uncertain. Trimming took off 0 bases at V and 10 bases at J, with 12 bases between the two ends. Germline CDR1 MNHEY, CDR2 SVGAGI. CDR3 size: 13 residues. The CDR3 DNA reads TGTGCCAGCAGTTACTCGAGCAGGCAAGCAGCTTTCTTT. The encoded protein is CASSYSSRQAAFF.

This clone has more than one count but fewer than ten. In DNA form, the CDR3 reads TGTGCCAGCAGTGTCACAGGGTACAATGAGCAGTTCTTC. It is translated as CASSVTGYNEQFF. The gene calls are TRBV6-5 and TRBJ2-1; tentatively, D is TRBD1 (6 bases). This CDR3 is 13 amino acids long. Between the trimmed V and J ends, which lost 5 bases and 4 bases, there was a span of 9 bases. Germline CDR1 MNHEY, CDR2 SVGAGI.